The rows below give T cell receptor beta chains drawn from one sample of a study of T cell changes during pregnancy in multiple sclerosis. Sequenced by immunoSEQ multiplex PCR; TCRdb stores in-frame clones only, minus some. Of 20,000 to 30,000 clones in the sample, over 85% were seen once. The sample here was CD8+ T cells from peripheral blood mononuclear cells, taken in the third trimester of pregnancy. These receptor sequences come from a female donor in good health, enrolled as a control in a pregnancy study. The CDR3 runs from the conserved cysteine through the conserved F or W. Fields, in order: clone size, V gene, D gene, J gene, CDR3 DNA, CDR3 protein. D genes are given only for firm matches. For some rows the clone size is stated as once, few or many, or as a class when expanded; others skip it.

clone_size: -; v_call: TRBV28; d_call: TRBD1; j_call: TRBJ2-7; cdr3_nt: TGTGCCAGCAGTTCGCGCCGCTGGACAGGCTACGAGCAGTACTTC; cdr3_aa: CASSSRRWTGYEQYF
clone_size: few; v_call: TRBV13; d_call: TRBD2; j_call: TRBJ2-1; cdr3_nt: TGTGCCAGCAGCGAAGCGTCGGGAGGGGGCTCCTACAATGAGCAGTTCTTC; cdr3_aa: CASSEASGGGSYNEQFF
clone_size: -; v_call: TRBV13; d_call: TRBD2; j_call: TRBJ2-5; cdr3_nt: TGTGCCAGCAGCTCCTTGACTAGCGGCCAAGAGACCCAGTACTTC; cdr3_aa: CASSSLTSGQETQYF
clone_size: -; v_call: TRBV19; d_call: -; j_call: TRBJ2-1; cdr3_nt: TGTGCCAGTAGTGAGGCGGCCCACTCCTACAATGAGCAGTTCTTC; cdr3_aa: CASSEAAHSYNEQFF
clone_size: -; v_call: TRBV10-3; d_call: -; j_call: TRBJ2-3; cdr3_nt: TGTGCCATCAGTGATGGCGGGGGCACAGATACGCAGTATTTT; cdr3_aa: CAISDGGGTDTQYF
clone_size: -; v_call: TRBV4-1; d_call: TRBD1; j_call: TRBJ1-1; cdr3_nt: TGCGCCAGCACTGGGGACAGGGGCCACACTGAAGCTTTCTTT; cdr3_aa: CASTGDRGHTEAFF
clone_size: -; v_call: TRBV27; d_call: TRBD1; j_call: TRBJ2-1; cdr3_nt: TGTGCCAGCACAGGGGGCGCTTACAATGAGCAGTTCTTC; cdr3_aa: CASTGGAYNEQFF
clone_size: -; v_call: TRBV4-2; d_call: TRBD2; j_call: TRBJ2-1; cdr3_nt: TGTGCCAGCAGCCAAGGACTAGCGGGAGACAATGAGCAGTTCTTC; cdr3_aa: CASSQGLAGDNEQFF
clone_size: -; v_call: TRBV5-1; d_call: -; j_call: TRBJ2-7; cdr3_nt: TGCGCCAGCAGCTTGTCCCAGGGGCTAGCCTACGAGCAGTACTTC; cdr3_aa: CASSLSQGLAYEQYF
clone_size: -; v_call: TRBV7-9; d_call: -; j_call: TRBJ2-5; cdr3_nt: TGTGCCAGCAGCCCAGGGGGAGGCCAAGAGACCCAGTACTTC; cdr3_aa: CASSPGGGQETQYF
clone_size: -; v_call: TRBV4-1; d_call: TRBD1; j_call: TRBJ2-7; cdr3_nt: TGCGCCAGCAGCCAGGGACAGGGGGCGGGTTACGAGCAGTACTTC; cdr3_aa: CASSQGQGAGYEQYF
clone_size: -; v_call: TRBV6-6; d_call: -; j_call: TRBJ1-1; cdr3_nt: TGTGCCAGCAGTTTGATCGAGAGGCCCACTGAAGCTTTCTTT; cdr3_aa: CASSLIERPTEAFF
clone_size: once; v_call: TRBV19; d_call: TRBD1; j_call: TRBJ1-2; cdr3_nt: TGTGCCACGGATCGACAGGGGGAACCCTATGGCTACACCTTC; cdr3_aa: CATDRQGEPYGYTF
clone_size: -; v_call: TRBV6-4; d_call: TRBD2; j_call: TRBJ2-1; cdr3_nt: TGTGCCAGCAGTGCTGAGCGGGAGGTCTACAATGAGCAGTTCTTC; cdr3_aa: CASSAEREVYNEQFF
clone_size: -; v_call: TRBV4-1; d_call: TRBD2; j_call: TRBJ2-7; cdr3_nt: TGCGCCAGCAGCCAAACTAGCGGGGGGGACGAGCAGTACTTC; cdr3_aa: CASSQTSGGDEQYF
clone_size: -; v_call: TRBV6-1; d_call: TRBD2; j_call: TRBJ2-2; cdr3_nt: TGTGCCAGCAGTGGCCCAGGGAGGGACACCGGGGAGCTGTTTTTT; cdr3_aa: CASSGPGRDTGELFF
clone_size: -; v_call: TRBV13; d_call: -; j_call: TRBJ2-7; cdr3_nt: TGTGCCAGCAGCTTAGGACACGACTTATACGAGCAGTACTTC; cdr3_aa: CASSLGHDLYEQYF
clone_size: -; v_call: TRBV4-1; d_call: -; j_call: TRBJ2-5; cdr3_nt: TGCGCCAGCAGCCTGAGAAGAGCGGAGACCCAGTACTTC; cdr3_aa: CASSLRRAETQYF
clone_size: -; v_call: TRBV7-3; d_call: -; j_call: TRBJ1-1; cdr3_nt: TGTGCCAGCAGCTGGACGGCGGGGAACACTGAAGCTTTCTTT; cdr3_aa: CASSWTAGNTEAFF
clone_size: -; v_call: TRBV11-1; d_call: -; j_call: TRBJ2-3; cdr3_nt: TGTGCCAGCAGCTTTTTCGGGGAGGGCACAGATACGCAGTATTTT; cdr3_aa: CASSFFGEGTDTQYF
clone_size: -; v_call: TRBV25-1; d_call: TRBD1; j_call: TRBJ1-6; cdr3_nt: TGTGCCAGCAGTGATCGGGACAGGGAAAAGAATTCACCCCTCCACTTT; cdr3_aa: CASSDRDREKNSPLHF
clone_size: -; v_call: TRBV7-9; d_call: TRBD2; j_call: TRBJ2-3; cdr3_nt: TGTGCCAGCAGCGGAACCGGGACTACCACAGATACGCAGTATTTT; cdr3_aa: CASSGTGTTTDTQYF
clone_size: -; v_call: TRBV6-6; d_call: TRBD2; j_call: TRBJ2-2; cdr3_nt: TGTGCCAGCAGTTACTCGCGGGGGGGACTCACCGGGGAGCTGTTTTTT; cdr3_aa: CASSYSRGGLTGELFF
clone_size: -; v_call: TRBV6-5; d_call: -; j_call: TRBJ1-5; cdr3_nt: TGTGCCAGCAGTTACTCGTCAGGGGGCAATCAGCCCCAGCATTTT; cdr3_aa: CASSYSSGGNQPQHF
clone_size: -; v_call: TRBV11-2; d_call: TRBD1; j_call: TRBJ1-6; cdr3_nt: TGTGCCAGCAGCTACAGGGGTCATTCACCCCTCCACTTT; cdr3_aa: CASSYRGHSPLHF
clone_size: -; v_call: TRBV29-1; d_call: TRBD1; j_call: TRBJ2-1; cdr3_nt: TGCAGCGTTGGGGACAGGGACTACAATGAGCAGTTCTTC; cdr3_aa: CSVGDRDYNEQFF
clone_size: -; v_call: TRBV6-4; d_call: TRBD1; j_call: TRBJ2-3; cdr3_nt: TGTGCCAGCAGTGACTCGATTGGACAGGCCACAGATACGCAGTATTTT; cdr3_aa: CASSDSIGQATDTQYF
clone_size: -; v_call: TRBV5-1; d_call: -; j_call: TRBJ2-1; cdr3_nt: TGCGCCAGCAGCTTGGGTGAACACGATCTTGCAGAGCAGTTCTTC; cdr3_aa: CASSLGEHDLAEQFF
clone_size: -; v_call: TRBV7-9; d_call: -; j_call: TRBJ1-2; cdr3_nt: TGTGCCAGCAGCTCACCCGGGGAGCCGACCTATGGCTACACCTTC; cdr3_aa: CASSSPGEPTYGYTF
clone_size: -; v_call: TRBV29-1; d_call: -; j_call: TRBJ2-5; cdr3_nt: TGCAGCGGGGGGGTAGAGACCCAGTACTTC; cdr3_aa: CSGGVETQYF
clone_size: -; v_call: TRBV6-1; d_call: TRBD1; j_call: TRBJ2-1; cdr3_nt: TGTGCCAGCAGTGAGGGGACAGGCAATGAGCAGTTCTTC; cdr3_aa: CASSEGTGNEQFF
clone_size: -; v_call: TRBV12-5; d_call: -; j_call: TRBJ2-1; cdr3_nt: TGTGCTAGTGGCCTCGGACTTAACAATGAGCAGTTCTTC; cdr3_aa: CASGLGLNNEQFF
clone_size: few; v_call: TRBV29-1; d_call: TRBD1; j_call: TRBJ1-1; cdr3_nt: TGCAGCGTTCCGGGGACAGCGAACACTGAAGCTTTCTTT; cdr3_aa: CSVPGTANTEAFF
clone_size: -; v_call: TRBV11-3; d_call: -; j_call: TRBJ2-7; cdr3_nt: TGTGCCAGCAGCTTGGACTACTCCTACGAGCAGTACTTC; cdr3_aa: CASSLDYSYEQYF
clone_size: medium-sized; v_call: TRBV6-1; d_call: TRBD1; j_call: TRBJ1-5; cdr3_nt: TGTGCCAGCAGTGAATCCTGGGACAGAAATCAGCCCCAGCATTTT; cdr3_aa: CASSESWDRNQPQHF
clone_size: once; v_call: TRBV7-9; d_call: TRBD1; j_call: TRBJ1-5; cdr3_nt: TGTGCCAGCACCCAGGGGGACGGAGATCAGCCCCAGCATTTT; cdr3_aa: CASTQGDGDQPQHF
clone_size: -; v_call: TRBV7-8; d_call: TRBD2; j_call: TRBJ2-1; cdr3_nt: TGTGCCAGCAGCTTAGACAGCGGGGGGACCAATGAGCAGTTCTTC; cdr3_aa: CASSLDSGGTNEQFF
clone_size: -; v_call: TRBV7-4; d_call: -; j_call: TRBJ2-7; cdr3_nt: TGTGCCAGCAGCTTAGATGAGTACGAGCAGTACTTC; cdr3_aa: CASSLDEYEQYF
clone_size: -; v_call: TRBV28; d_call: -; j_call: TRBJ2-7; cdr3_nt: TGTGCCAGCAGTTGGGGCACCTACGAGCAGTACTTC; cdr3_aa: CASSWGTYEQYF
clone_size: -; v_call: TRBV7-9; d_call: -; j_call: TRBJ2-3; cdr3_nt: TGTGCCAGCAGCTCACGGGACGGGGGACGGGATAGGATGGATACGCAGTATTTT; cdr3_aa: CASSSRDGGRDRMDTQYF
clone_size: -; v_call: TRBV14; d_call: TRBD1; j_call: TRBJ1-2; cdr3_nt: TGTGCCAGCAGCCACAACGGACAGGGGGCGGATGGCTACACCTTC; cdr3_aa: CASSHNGQGADGYTF
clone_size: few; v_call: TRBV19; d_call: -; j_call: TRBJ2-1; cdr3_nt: TGTGCCAGTAGTATAGGAGGCGCGGGGTACAATGAGCAGTTCTTC; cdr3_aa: CASSIGGAGYNEQFF
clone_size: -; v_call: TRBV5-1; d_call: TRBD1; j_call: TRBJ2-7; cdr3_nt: TGCGCCAGCAGCTCACAGGGGGGACACAGGTACGAGCAGTACTTC; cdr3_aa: CASSSQGGHRYEQYF
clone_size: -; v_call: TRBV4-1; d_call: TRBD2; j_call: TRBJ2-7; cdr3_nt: TGCGCCAGCAGCCAAGGTGGACTAGCGGGAGTGTGGGAGCAGTACTTC; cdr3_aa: CASSQGGLAGVWEQYF
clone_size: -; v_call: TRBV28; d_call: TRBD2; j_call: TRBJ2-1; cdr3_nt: TGTGCCAGCAAAAAGGGACGGCTTGCCCGTCGGACTAGCGGGAGGCAATTCAATGAGCAGTTCTTC; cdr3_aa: CASKKGRLARRTSGRQFNEQFF
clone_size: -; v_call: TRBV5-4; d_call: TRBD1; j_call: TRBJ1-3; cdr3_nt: TGTGCCAGCAGCGGTATAACGGAGGGGGCGACCATCTCTGGAAACACCATATATTTT; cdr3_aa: CASSGITEGATISGNTIYF
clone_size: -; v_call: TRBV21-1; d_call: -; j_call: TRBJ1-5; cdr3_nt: TGTGCCAGCAGCAAATATCACAACAATCAGCCCCAGCATTTT; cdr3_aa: CASSKYHNNQPQHF
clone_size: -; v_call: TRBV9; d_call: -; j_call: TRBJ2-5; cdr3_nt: TGTGCCAGCAGCGTAGGGCAGGGCGGAGAGACCCAGTACTTC; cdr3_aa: CASSVGQGGETQYF
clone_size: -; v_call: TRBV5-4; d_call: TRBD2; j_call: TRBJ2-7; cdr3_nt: TGTGCCAGCAGCGTCAGCGGGGCCTCCTACGAGCAGTACTTC; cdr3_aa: CASSVSGASYEQYF
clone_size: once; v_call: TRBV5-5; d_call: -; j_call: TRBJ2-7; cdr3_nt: TGTGCCAGCAGCTCTTCCAGTACCTACGAGCAGTACTTC; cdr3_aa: CASSSSSTYEQYF